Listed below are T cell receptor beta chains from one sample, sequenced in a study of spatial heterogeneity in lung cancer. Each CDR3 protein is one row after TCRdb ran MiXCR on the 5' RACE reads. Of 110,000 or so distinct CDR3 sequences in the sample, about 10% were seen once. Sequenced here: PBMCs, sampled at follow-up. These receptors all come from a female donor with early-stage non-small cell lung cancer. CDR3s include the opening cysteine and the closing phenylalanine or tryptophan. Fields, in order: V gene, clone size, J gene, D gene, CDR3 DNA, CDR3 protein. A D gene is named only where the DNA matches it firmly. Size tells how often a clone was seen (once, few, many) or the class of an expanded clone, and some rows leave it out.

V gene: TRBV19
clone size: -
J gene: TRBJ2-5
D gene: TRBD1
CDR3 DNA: TGTGCCAGTAGTCCTCACAGGGGTCAAGAGACCCAGTACTTC
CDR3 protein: CASSPHRGQETQYF

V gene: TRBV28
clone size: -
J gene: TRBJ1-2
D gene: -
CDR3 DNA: TGTGCCAGCAGTTTGTGGGCCGCTGGCTACACCTTC
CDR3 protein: CASSLWAAGYTF

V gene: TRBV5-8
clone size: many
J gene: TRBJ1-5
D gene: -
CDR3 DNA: TGTGCCAGCAGCTCACTAGGCAATCAGCCCCAGCATTTT
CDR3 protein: CASSSLGNQPQHF

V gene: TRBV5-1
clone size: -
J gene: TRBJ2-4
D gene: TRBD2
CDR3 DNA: TGCGCCAGCAGCTTGGTCGGAGCGGGAGGTTTCAAAAACATTCAGTACTTC
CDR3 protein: CASSLVGAGGFKNIQYF

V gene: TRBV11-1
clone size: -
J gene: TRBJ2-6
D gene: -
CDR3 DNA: TGTGCCAGCAGCCCTAAGGTGGGCTCTGGGGCCAACGTCCTGACTTTC
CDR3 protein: CASSPKVGSGANVLTF

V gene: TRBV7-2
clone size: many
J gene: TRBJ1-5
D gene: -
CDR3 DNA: TGTGCCAGCAGCTCCTACCAGGGAGGGGGGTACAGCAATCAGCCCCAGCATTTT
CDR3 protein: CASSSYQGGGYSNQPQHF

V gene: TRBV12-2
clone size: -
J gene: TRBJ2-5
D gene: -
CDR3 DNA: TGTGCAAGTCGCCCCGCTTCGTGGGACTATCAAGAGACCCAGTACTTC
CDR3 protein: CASRPASWDYQETQYF

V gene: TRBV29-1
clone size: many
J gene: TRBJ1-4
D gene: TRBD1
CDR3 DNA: TGCAGCGTTCAGGGGGCAGCGAAGGAAAAACTGTTTTTT
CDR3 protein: CSVQGAAKEKLFF

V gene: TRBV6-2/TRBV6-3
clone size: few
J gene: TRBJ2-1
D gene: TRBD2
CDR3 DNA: TGTGCCAGCAGTTACGCCGGGACTAGGCCATCCAATGAGCAGTTCTTC
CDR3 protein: CASSYAGTRPSNEQFF

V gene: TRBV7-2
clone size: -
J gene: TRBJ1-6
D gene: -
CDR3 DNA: TGTGCCAGCAGACCCTCCTCGGACATCTATAATTCACCCCTCCACTTT
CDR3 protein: CASRPSSDIYNSPLHF

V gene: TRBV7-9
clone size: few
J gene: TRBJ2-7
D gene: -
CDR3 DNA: TGTGCCAGCAGCTTAGGAGTCAGCCTCTTCGCCTACGAGCAGTACTTC
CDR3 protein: CASSLGVSLFAYEQYF

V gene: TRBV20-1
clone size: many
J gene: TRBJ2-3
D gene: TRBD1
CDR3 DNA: TGCAGTGCTAGAGAAATGGAGGACCGGGACAGGGGCACAGATACGCAGTATTTT
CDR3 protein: CSAREMEDRDRGTDTQYF

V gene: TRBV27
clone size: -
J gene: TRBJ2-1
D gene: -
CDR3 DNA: TGTGCCAGCAGAGTGAGGGGCCTTAACAATGAGCAGTTCTTC
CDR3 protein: CASRVRGLNNEQFF

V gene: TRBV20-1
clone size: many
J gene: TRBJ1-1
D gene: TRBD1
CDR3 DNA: TGCAGTGCTGGAAACAGGGGGCGGAGGAACACTGAAGCTTTCTTT
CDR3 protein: CSAGNRGRRNTEAFF

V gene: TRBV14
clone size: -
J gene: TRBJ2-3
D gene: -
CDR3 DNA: TGTGCCAGCAGCCGATTCACGACTAGCACAGATACGCAGTATTTT
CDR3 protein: CASSRFTTSTDTQYF

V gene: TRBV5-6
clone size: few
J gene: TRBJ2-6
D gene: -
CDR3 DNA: TGTGCCAGCAGCCCCCCAGGTTTCTTCTCTGGGGCCAACGTCCTGACTTTC
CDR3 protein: CASSPPGFFSGANVLTF

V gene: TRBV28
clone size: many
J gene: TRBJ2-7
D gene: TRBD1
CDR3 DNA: TGTGCCAGCAGTTTATTAGGCAGGGGGTCGAACGAGCAGTACTTC
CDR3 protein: CASSLLGRGSNEQYF

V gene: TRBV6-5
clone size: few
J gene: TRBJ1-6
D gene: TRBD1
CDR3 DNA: TGTGCCAGCAGACCAGACAGGGGGGGGTCACCCCTCCACTTT
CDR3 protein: CASRPDRGGSPLHF

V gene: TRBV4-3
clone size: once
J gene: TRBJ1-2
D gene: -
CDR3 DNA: TGCGCCAGCAGCCAACAGGGGCGTTACTATGGCTACACCTTC
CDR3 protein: CASSQQGRYYGYTF

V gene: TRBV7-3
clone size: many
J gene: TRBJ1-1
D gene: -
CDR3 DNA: TGTGCCAGCAGCTTAACCGACAGACGTGAAGCTTTCTTT
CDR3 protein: CASSLTDRREAFF

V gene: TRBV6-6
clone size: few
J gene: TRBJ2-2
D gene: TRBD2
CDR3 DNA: TGTGCCAGCAGACGACTAGCGGATACCGGGGAGCTGTTTTTT
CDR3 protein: CASRRLADTGELFF

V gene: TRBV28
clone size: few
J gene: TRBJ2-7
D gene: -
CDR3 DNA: TGTGCCAGCAGTGTTGTGAAAGGGGCTAGGGCCGAGCAGTACTTC
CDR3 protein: CASSVVKGARAEQYF

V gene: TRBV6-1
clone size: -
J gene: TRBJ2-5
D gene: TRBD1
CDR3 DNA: TGTGCCAGCGCCGACCGGGACAGGGGTCTGAAGACCCAGTACTTC
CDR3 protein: CASADRDRGLKTQYF

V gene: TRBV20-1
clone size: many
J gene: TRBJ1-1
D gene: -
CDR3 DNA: TGCAGTGCTCCCCTCCGTACGAACACTGAAGCTTTCTTT
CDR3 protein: CSAPLRTNTEAFF

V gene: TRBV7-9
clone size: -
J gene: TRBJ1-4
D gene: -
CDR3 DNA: TGTGCCAGCAGCTCAGTACAGAGTAATGAAAAACTGTTTTTT
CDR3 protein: CASSSVQSNEKLFF

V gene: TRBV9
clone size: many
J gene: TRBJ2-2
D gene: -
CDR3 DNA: TGTGCCAGCAGCGTAAAGACCGGGCGAGGCACCGGGGAGCTGTTTTTT
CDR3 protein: CASSVKTGRGTGELFF

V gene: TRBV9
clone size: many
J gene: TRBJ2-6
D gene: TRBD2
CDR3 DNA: TGTGCCAGCAGCGCCCGACTAGCGGGAGGGTCTGGGGCCAACGTCCTGACTTTC
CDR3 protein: CASSARLAGGSGANVLTF

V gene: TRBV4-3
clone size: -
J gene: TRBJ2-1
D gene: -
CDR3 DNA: TGCGCCAGCAGCCAAGATCGAGTCGGCAATGAGCAGTTCTTC
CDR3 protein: CASSQDRVGNEQFF

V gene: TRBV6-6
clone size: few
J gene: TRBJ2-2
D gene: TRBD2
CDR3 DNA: TGTGCCAGCAGTTACGGCTTAGCTAGCGGGAGAAGTGCCGGGGAGCTGTTTTTT
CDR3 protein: CASSYGLASGRSAGELFF

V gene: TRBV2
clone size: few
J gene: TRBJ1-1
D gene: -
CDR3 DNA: TGTGCCACTAAAGAGGACAGGAACACTGAAGCTTTCTTT
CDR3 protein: CATKEDRNTEAFF

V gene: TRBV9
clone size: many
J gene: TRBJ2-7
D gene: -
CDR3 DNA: TGTGCCAGCAGCCCCGGTGCTAAAAGGACATTACCCTACGAGCAGTACTTC
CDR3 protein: CASSPGAKRTLPYEQYF

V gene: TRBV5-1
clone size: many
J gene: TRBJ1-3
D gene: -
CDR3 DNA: TGCGCCAGCAGCTTTACCGGAGTTTACTCTGGAAACACCATATATTTT
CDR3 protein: CASSFTGVYSGNTIYF

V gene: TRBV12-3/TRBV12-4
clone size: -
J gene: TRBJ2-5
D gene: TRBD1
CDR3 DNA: TGTGCCAGCAGTTTAAGGACAGGGGGTCCAGAGACCCAGTACTTC
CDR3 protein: CASSLRTGGPETQYF

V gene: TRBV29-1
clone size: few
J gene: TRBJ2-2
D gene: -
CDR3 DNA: TGCAGCGGGGGCAAGGGCCGGAGCACCGGGGAGCTGTTTTTT
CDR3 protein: CSGGKGRSTGELFF

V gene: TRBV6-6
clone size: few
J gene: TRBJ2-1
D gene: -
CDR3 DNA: TGTGCCAGCAGCCACGACCCAGGGGTAGAGCAGTTCTTC
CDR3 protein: CASSHDPGVEQFF

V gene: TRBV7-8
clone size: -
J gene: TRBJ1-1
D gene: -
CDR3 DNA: TGTGCCAGCAGTCACAGGTTGAACAGGAACACTGAAGCTTTCTTT
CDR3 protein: CASSHRLNRNTEAFF